Below, one T cell receptor beta chain is given with its context. As yet, its antigen is unknown. Multiplex PCR was performed with 32 V and 13 J primers, and it amplified TCR beta CDR3. TCRdb fed the multiplex PCR reads into MiXCR, producing one record per CDR3 protein. The sample has under 35,000 distinct CDR3 sequences, about 29% seen once; the top ten hold about 4%. The sample is drawn from a study of immune heterogeneity within non-small cell lung tumors. Study in general: Tumors were classified as 4 squamous cell carcinomas, 10 non-squamous carcinomas and 1 not otherwise specified. Findings of the study overall: Identical dominant CDR3 beta clonotypes recurred among a patient's tumor sites, alongside site-unique high-frequency clones. Local T-cell clonality and local tumor mutational burden correlated moderately but significantly (R approximately 0.35).

CDR1 and CDR2 from the germline V gene are SQVTM and ANQGSEA. The ends were cut back, 6 bases at V and 2 bases at J, with 7 bases in the middle. The CDR3 consists of 11 residues. Bulk tumor genomic DNA served as template, at 550 to 700 ng per sample. Multiple widely separated biopsies were taken from each primary tumor at surgery. Undergoing curative surgery were patients whose non-small cell lung cancer was untreated and newly diagnosed. The TCR originated in a man aged 35 to 55 with non-small cell lung cancer. The genes are TRBV29-1 and TRBJ1-1; D gene ambiguous. The sample taken for sequencing was lung tumor tissue. This CDR3 reads CSVSSNTEAFF. The CDR3 DNA sequence: TGCAGCGTCTCGAGTAACACTGAAGCTTTCTTT.